Included here is one T cell receptor (beta chain) sequence, with context. Its specificity is not known. This sample stems from a study of STAT5B mutations in CD4+ large granular lymphocyte leukemia. Study-level findings and limits: Patient CD4-sorted repertoires looked more clonal than healthy CD4+ repertoires, even without putative leukemic clones.

J gave up 6 bases and V 5 bases, and 8 bases lay outside the gene matches. From germline, CDR1 is SGHTA and CDR2 FQGNSA. The CDR3 has 15 residues. Profiled with immunoSEQ multiplex PCR; TCRdb holds only in-frame clones, not every one. In the table there are roughly 32,000 clones, approximately 73% of which are singletons. Source material: CD4+ T cells from blood buffy coats. This TCR derives from a human donor in good health. V is TRBV7-2 and J is TRBJ2-1; 9 bases fit TRBD2. The CDR3 DNA reads TGTGCCAGCAGCCCGCGGGGGGGCCTCTCCAATGAGCAGTTCTTC. Its protein is CASSPRGGLSNEQFF.